This T cell receptor beta chain was found in a study of somatic mutations in cytotoxic T cells in rheumatoid arthritis. Study background: Certain V beta antibody-stained T-cell populations, V beta1+ cells sequenced for TCRB among them, were flow-sorted to nearly 100% purity.

For this clone: Its antigen is not identified.

The table came from immunoSEQ multiplex PCR; TCRdb's copy has only in-frame clones and leaves some out. Found here are roughly 13,000 clones, around 68% of them singletons; the top ten hold around 28%. Findings of the study overall: Age-matched healthy controls and rheumatoid arthritis patients had CD8+ T-cell clonality that did not differ significantly. Reported slight underrepresentation of TRBV07 in rheumatoid arthritis patients was not subjected to multiple-comparison adjustment.

The CDR3 has 20 residues. Germline V CDR1 and CDR2: SGHVS, FQNEAQ. V was shortened by 5 bases and J by 0 bases, with 23 bases between the two germline ends. This sequence was found in an adult with rheumatoid arthritis. The chain couples TRBV7-8 to TRBJ2-6, with D perhaps TRBD1 (6 bases). The sample taken for sequencing was CD8+ T cells sorted from blood. The CDR3 sequence: CASSLATSGQLFSGANVLTF. Here the CDR3 DNA reads TGTGCCAGCAGCCTGGCAACCTCGGGACAACTATTCTCTGGGGCCAACGTCCTGACTTTC.